Presented here are 30 T cell receptor beta chains from one specimen sequenced in a study of shared clonotypes between healthy human individuals. Profiled with immunoSEQ multiplex PCR; TCRdb holds only in-frame clones, not every one. The sample holds fewer than 2.5 million clones; 93% are singletons and the top ten take around 0.37%. The sequenced sample was naive CD4+ T cells from PBMCs. Subset specified: CD45RA+ positively selected. The receptors stem from a man younger than 35 in good health. Some clones in this sample may be carry-over from other donors' samples.

J is TRBJ2-3 and V is TRBV28, with D hard to call. The CDR3 is 16 residues long. Trimming pared 4 bases from V and 6 bases from J, leaving 20 bases between. The germline CDR1 and CDR2 sequences are MDHEN and SYDVKM. This CDR3 is CASSSPSGPRPDTQYF. The CDR3 region has the DNA TGTGCCAGCAGTTCGCCATCAGGCCCGAGGCCCGATACGCAGTATTTT.

Here the CDR3 DNA reads TGTGCCAGTACCTCGGAGGGGCATCAGCCCCAGCATTTT. Protein product: CASTSEGHQPQHF. V and J are TRBV19 and TRBJ1-5; tentatively, D is TRBD1 (5 bases). This CDR3 spans 13 amino acids. V was cut by 7 bases and J by 5 bases, with 12 bases left in between. Germline V gene lookup returns CDR1 LNHDA and CDR2 SQIVND (reference sequence).

The chain is built from TRBV6-1 and TRBJ2-7; D gene unclear. The CDR3 sequence is 12 residues long. V shed 6 bases and J shed 4 bases, with 10 bases lying between them. Germline V gene sequence: CDR1 MNHNS, CDR2 SASEGT. CDR3 DNA sequence: TGTGCCAGCAGGGGCGACGCGTACGAGCAGTACTTC. This encodes CASRGDAYEQYF.

The chain joins TRBV6-6 to TRBJ2-1; D might be TRBD2 (5 bases). CDR1 is MNHNY, CDR2 SVGAGI, per germline (reference sequence). The CDR3 sequence is 15 residues long. Trimming took off 2 bases at V and 6 bases at J, with 14 bases between the two ends. The CDR3 DNA is TGTGCCAGCAGTTACGGAGCTGTCGAGGGCAATGAGCAGTTCTTC. Protein: CASSYGAVEGNEQFF.

The chain uses TRBV7-2 and TRBJ2-2; D gene ambiguous. V lost 4 bases and J 8 bases, leaving 14 bases between the germline ends. The CDR3 runs to 14 residues. Germline values: CDR1 SGHTA, CDR2 FQGNSA. The CDR3 nucleotides are TGTGCCAGCAGCTCAGAGGTTGGGTTGGGGGAGCTGTTTTTT. Protein sequence: CASSSEVGLGELFF.

J is TRBJ2-5 and V is TRBV4-2; 8 nucleotides line up with TRBD2. Germline assignment: CDR1 LGHNA and CDR2 YNFKEQ. Unmatched junction bases numbered 9, after V lost 1 base and J lost 5 bases. The CDR3 contains 16 residues. The CDR3: CASSQGEASGLETQYF. The DNA for the CDR3 is TGTGCCAGCAGCCAAGGGGAGGCTAGCGGGTTGGAGACCCAGTACTTC.

The chain couples TRBV7-9 to TRBJ2-7; the D gene could be TRBD1 or TRBD2 (5 bases each). This CDR3 region has 15 residues. Germline assignment: CDR1 SEHNR and CDR2 FQNEAQ (reference sequence). V was cut by 1 base and J by 5 bases, with 15 bases left in between. CDR3: CASSLVLGPRDEQYF. For the CDR3, the DNA is TGTGCCAGCAGCTTAGTGCTGGGGCCGAGGGACGAGCAGTACTTC. Combining the CDR3 with reference TRBV7-9 and TRBJ2-7 gives the whole variable domain DTGVSQNPRHKITKRGQNVTFRCDPISEHNRLYWYRQTLGQGPEFLTYFQNEAQLEKSRLLSDRFSAERPKGSFSTLEIQRTEQGDSAMYLCASSLVLGPRDEQYFGPGTRLTVT.

CDR3 residues: CASSPQTGLSPPLHF. CDR3 nucleotide sequence: TGTGCCAGCTCACCACAGACAGGGCTGTCGCCACCCCTCCACTTT. V gene TRBV18 combines with J gene TRBJ1-6; TRBD1 aligns across 7 bases. J lost 11 bases, V lost 1 base, and 8 bases had no gene match. The CDR3 consists of 15 residues. Germline V gene sequence: CDR1 KGHSH, CDR2 LQKENI.

This rearrangement joins TRBV28 to TRBJ2-7; D is perhaps TRBD1 (5 bases). The V gene's germline CDR1 is MDHEN and CDR2 SYDVKM. The V end was cut by 7 bases, the J end by 2 bases, with 12 bases between. The CDR3 contains 13 residues. Written as DNA, the CDR3 is TGTGCCAGCACCTCATCAGGGACCTACGAGCAGTACTTC. Translation: CASTSSGTYEQYF.

This sequence joins TRBV6-5 and TRBJ2-1, with a tentative D call TRBD2 (6 bases). The germline gives CDR1 MNHEY, CDR2 SVGAGI. The CDR3 runs to 15 residues. Trimming pared 6 bases from V and 6 bases from J, leaving 18 bases between. The CDR3 here is CASSAEEGLGNEQFF. The CDR3 DNA follows: TGTGCCAGCAGCGCTGAGGAGGGCCTCGGCAATGAGCAGTTCTTC.

This clone was observed a single time. The chain is built from TRBV6-5 and TRBJ1-1, with D possibly TRBD1 on 5 matching bases. The CDR3 has 14 residues. The germline gives CDR1 MNHEY, CDR2 SVGAGI. With 2 bases removed from V and 1 base from J, the gap between germline ends came to 8 bases. CDR3 amino acids: CASSYPGTNTEAFF. DNA for the CDR3: TGTGCCAGCAGTTACCCGGGGACGAACACTGAAGCTTTCTTT.

The J gene is TRBJ1-4, the V gene TRBV7-3; D gene uncertain. Between the trimmed V and J ends, which lost 2 bases and 8 bases, there was a span of 15 bases. The CDR3 is 15 residues long. Per germline, CDR1 SGHTA and CDR2 FQGTGA. CDR3 sequence (DNA): TGTGCCAGCAGCTTATATCCCCGCATCAAGGAAAAACTGTTTTTT. Translated: CASSLYPRIKEKLFF.

The rearrangement uses TRBV5-7 and TRBJ1-1; 12 positions agree with TRBD1. TRBV5-7 is labeled an ORF, and its function is uncertain. The V and J ends lost 4 bases and 1 base, in that order; junction bases with no gene match: 5. The CDR3 is 16 amino acids. The CDR3 sequence: CASSLGTGGRNTEAFF. The CDR3 DNA reads TGTGCCAGCAGCCTGGGGACAGGGGGCCGGAACACTGAAGCTTTCTTT.

The chain recombines TRBV10-3 with TRBJ1-4, with a possible D match to TRBD1 (5 bases). The CDR3 runs 15 residues. V was trimmed by 11 bases and J by 0 bases, leaving 16 bases between them. CDR1 is ENHRY and CDR2 is SYGVKD in the germline V gene. The CDR3 reads CASASGGATNEKLFF. The DNA for the CDR3 is TGTGCCTCCGCCTCCGGGGGGGCAACTAATGAAAAACTGTTTTTT.

The CDR3 loop is CASKVVVGTEAFF. CDR3 bases: TGTGCCAGCAAGGTTGTAGTAGGCACTGAAGCTTTCTTT. The rearrangement uses TRBV2 and TRBJ1-1; D gene uncertain. Germline V gives CDR1 SNHLY, CDR2 FYNNEI. The CDR3 consists of 13 residues. V shed 7 bases and J shed 4 bases, with 13 bases lying between them.

V and J are TRBV5-4 and TRBJ2-3; TRBD1 is a possible D gene (5 bases). Germline CDR1 SGHNT, CDR2 YYREEE (reference sequence). Trimming removed 4 bases at V and 4 bases at J, with 19 bases between. This CDR3 spans 16 amino acids. CDR3 in amino acids: CASSQGRAPGADTQYF. CDR3 sequence (DNA): TGTGCCAGCAGCCAGGGTCGGGCGCCAGGCGCAGATACGCAGTATTTT.

V is TRBV7-9 and J is TRBJ2-1; TRBD2 is a possible D gene (6 bases). The CDR3 is made up of 13 amino acids. Germline V lookup: CDR1 SEHNR, CDR2 FQNEAQ (reference sequence). Trimming shortened V by 4 bases and J by 8 bases, and 12 bases separated the two germline ends. The CDR3 DNA reads as TGTGCCAGCAGCTACACTAGCAGCGATGAGCAGTTCTTC. This encodes CASSYTSSDEQFF.

J is TRBJ2-2 and V is TRBV9; 12 bases match TRBD2. This CDR3 is built from 16 residues. Germline CDR1 reads SGDLS; CDR2 reads YYNGEE. V gave up 4 bases and J gave up 4 bases; unmatched junction bases: 5. CDR3 sequence (DNA): TGTGCCAGCAGCTCCGGACTAGCGGGAATCACCGGGGAGCTGTTTTTT. It specifies CASSSGLAGITGELFF.

The chain has TRBV4-1 and TRBJ2-3, with D tentatively TRBD1 (6 bases). The CDR3 sequence is 14 residues long. Germline-derived CDR1 and CDR2 are MGHRA and YSYEKL. V gave up 5 bases and J gave up 6 bases, with 15 bases separating them. CDR3 loop: CASSTGIVADTQYF. As DNA, the CDR3 is TGCGCCAGCAGCACAGGGATTGTGGCTGATACGCAGTATTTT.

This rearrangement joins TRBV5-1 to TRBJ2-5; TRBD1 aligns across 9 bases. This CDR3 has 14 residues. Germline CDR1 reads SGHRS; CDR2 reads YFSETQ. Unmatched junction bases numbered 5, after V lost 4 bases and J lost 4 bases. The CDR3 nucleotides are TGCGCCAGCAGCGCATTGGGACAGGGAGAGACCCAGTACTTC. It encodes CASSALGQGETQYF. Full variable domain (rest looked up from reference TRBV5-1 and TRBJ2-5): KAGVTQTPRYLIKTRGQQVTLSCSPISGHRSVSWYQQTPGQGLQFLFEYFSETQRNKGNFPGRFSGRQFSNSRSEMNVSTLELGDSALYLCASSALGQGETQYFGPGTRLLVL.

The chain uses TRBV27 and TRBJ2-5; 10 nucleotides align to TRBD2. This CDR3 has 13 amino acids. Germline V gives CDR1 MNHEY, CDR2 SMNVEV (reference sequence). The J segment lost 4 bases and the V segment lost 11 bases, leaving 7 bases of the junction unmatched. CDR3 in amino acids: CASGLAGAETQYF. As DNA, the CDR3 is TGTGCCTCAGGCCTAGCGGGAGCAGAGACCCAGTACTTC.

Note on this clone: A junction end diverges from the germline sequence, so it may reflect a read error. This chain joins TRBV2 and TRBJ2-7; D uncertain. CDR3 length: 14 amino acids. Germline V CDR1 and CDR2: SNHLY, FYNNEI. CDR3 DNA: TGTGCCAGCAGTGTTCAGTCCGTACCTGGGCTGTCTAACTTC. Residues: CASSVQSVPGLSNF.

This clone has a single count. The CDR3 here is CASGLTSYEREGAFF. The DNA for the CDR3 is TGTGCTAGTGGTTTAACCAGTTATGAAAGGGAAGGAGCTTTCTTT. V and J are TRBV12-5 and TRBJ1-1; D call uncertain. Germline V gene lookup returns CDR1 LGHNT and CDR2 FRNRAP. V shed 3 bases and J shed 10 bases, with 21 bases lying between them. The CDR3 has 15 residues.

The chain combines TRBV7-6 with TRBJ2-3; D unresolved. Between the trimmed V and J ends, which lost 1 base and 5 bases, there was a span of 10 bases. The germline V gene encodes CDR1 SGHVS and CDR2 FNYEAQ. This CDR3 region has 14 residues. CDR3 DNA: TGTGCCAGCAGCTTAGAATTAGCACTAGATACGCAGTATTTT. Protein: CASSLELALDTQYF.

V and J are TRBV20-1 and TRBJ2-4, with D unclear. In germline, CDR1 is DFQATT, CDR2 SNEGSKA (reference sequence). Trimming cost V 5 bases and J 6 bases, with 8 bases left between them. The CDR3 is made up of 11 amino acids. CDR3 amino acids: CSAPGRNIQYF. The CDR3, as DNA: TGCAGTGCTCCCGGTAGAAACATTCAGTACTTC.

The chain has TRBV5-8 and TRBJ1-2; D gene ambiguous. V was shortened by 0 bases and J by 2 bases, with 8 bases between the two germline ends. CDR3 size: 14 residues. CDR1 and CDR2 (germline): SGHTS, YDEGEE. The CDR3 bases are TGTGCCAGCAGCTTGGTCAACAGCAACTATGGCTACACCTTC. It yields the protein CASSLVNSNYGYTF.

The V and J genes are TRBV6-6 and TRBJ2-4; D not certain. The CDR3 spans 11 residues. V lost 9 bases, J lost 6 bases, and 9 bases lay in between. CDR1 is MNHNY, CDR2 SVGAGI, per germline (reference sequence). Here the CDR3 DNA reads TGTGCCAGTCGAATAACAAACATTCAGTACTTC. Translation: CASRITNIQYF.

The chain recombines TRBV19 with TRBJ1-1, with D uncertain. There are 14 residues in the CDR3. Looked up from germline, CDR1 is LNHDA and CDR2 is SQIVND (reference sequence). The V gene lost 6 bases and the J gene lost 1 base, with 12 bases spanning the gap. The CDR3 bases are TGTGCCAGTAGCAATAAGTTGGGGAACACTGAAGCTTTCTTT. It translates to CASSNKLGNTEAFF.

With respect to this clone: This CDR3 is also generated by other DNA sequences in the sample. The V call is TRBV28, the J call TRBJ2-7; 8 nucleotides match TRBD1. Germline-derived CDR1 and CDR2 are MDHEN and SYDVKM. This CDR3 has 13 residues. Losses at the gene ends were 5 bases for V and 3 bases for J; bases not matched to a gene: 3. CDR3 in amino acids: CASSPGTGYEQYF. The CDR3 nucleotides read TGTGCCAGCAGTCCTGGGACAGGCTACGAGCAGTACTTC.

The chain recombines TRBV19 with TRBJ2-7; D gene uncertain. Trimming pared 3 bases from V and 5 bases from J, leaving 8 bases between. CDR1 LNHDA and CDR2 SQIVND come from the germline V gene (reference sequence). The length of the CDR3 is 12 residues. The CDR3: CASSIGFNEQYF. The CDR3 DNA sequence: TGTGCCAGTAGTATTGGGTTCAACGAGCAGTACTTC.